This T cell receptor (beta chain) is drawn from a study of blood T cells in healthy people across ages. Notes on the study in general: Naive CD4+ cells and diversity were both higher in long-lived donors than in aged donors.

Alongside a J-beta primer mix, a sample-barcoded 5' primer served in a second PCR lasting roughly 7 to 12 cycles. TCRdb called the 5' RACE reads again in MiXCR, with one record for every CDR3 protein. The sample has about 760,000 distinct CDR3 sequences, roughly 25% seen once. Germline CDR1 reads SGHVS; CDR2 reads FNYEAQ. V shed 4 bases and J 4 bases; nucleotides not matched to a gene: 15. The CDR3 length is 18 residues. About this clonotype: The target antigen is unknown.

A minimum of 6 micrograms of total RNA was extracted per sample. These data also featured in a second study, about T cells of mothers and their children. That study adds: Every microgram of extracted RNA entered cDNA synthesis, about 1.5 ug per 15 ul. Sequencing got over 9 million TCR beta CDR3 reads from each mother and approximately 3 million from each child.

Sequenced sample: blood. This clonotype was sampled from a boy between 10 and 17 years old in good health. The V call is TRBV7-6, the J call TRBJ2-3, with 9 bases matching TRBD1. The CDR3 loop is CASSSPGQGIAGADTQYF. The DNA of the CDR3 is TGTGCCAGCAGCTCCCCGGGACAGGGAATTGCCGGGGCAGATACGCAGTATTTT.